This passage covers 29 T cell receptor beta chains from one sample sequenced in a study of blood T cell repertoires in COVID-19. Sequenced by immunoSEQ multiplex PCR; TCRdb stores in-frame clones only, minus some. Found here are tens of thousands of clones, around 87% of them singletons; the top ten hold under 7%. The sequenced sample was peripheral blood. Receptor source: a man aged 50-59 years with active COVID-19.

The rearrangement links TRBV4-3 to TRBJ1-5; D not resolved. Germline V gene lookup returns CDR1 LGHNA and CDR2 YSLEER. Deletions cut 0 bases from V and 2 bases from J, with 8 bases between. The length of the CDR3 is 15 residues. This CDR3 reads CASSQDGRGNQPQHF. Written as DNA, the CDR3 is TGCGCCAGCAGCCAAGACGGGAGGGGCAATCAGCCCCAGCATTTT.

The rearrangement uses TRBV24-1 and TRBJ1-1; D is unresolved. The CDR3 runs to 13 residues. The ends were cut back, 1 base at V and 3 bases at J, with 5 bases in the middle. The V gene's germline CDR1 is KGHDR and CDR2 SFDVKD. CDR3 DNA sequence: TGTGCCACCAGTGATTTCACGGACACTGAAGCTTTCTTT. This encodes CATSDFTDTEAFF.

The rearrangement links TRBV28 to TRBJ2-4; D may be TRBD2 (6 bases). The CDR3 has 13 amino acids. CDR1 and CDR2 (germline): MDHEN, SYDVKM. V was cut by 8 bases and J by 2 bases, with 10 bases left in between. DNA for the CDR3: TGTGCCAGCGGAGGGGTTTCCAAAAACATTCAGTACTTC. Protein product: CASGGVSKNIQYF.

The CDR3 nucleotides are TGCGCCAGCAGCAGCCGACAGGGGAACAACCCCCAAGGAGAGACCCAGTACTTC. Translated: CASSSRQGNNPQGETQYF. V and J are TRBV5-1 and TRBJ2-5, with TRBD1 identical over 8 bases. After removal of 4 bases from V and 4 bases from J, the junction contained 18 bases not matched to a gene. This CDR3 has 18 residues. Germline V gene sequence: CDR1 SGHRS, CDR2 YFSETQ.

The gene calls are TRBV6-5 and TRBJ1-6, with D hard to call. CDR3 length: 14 amino acids. Trimming removed 6 bases from V and 7 bases from J, with 13 bases in between. Germline CDR1 reads MNHEY; CDR2 reads SVGAGI. The CDR3 bases are TGTGCCAGCAGCAATAGACTCCCGAATTCACCCCTCCACTTT. This translates into CASSNRLPNSPLHF.

The chain uses TRBV19 and TRBJ2-2, with TRBD2 as a possible D gene (6 bases). This CDR3 has 14 amino acids. Germline-derived CDR1 and CDR2 are LNHDA and SQIVND (reference sequence). Trimming took off 1 base at V and 6 bases at J, with 9 bases between the two ends. The CDR3 here is CASSIGLGAGELFF. In DNA form, the CDR3 reads TGTGCCAGTAGTATAGGACTAGGTGCCGGGGAGCTGTTTTTT.

The CDR3 DNA reads as TGTGCCAGCAGCTTGCCGCGGCAGGGTAGCTCTGGGGCCAACGTCCTGACTTTC. Amino acids: CASSLPRQGSSGANVLTF. The genes are TRBV5-4 and TRBJ2-6, with D possibly TRBD1 on 5 matching bases. Trimming removed 1 base at V and 0 bases at J, with 14 bases between. CDR1 is SGHNT and CDR2 is YYREEE in the germline V gene (reference sequence). CDR3 size: 18 residues.

The genes are TRBV4-3 and TRBJ1-3, with 9 bases fitting TRBD1. The length of the CDR3 is 17 residues. The V gene's germline CDR1 is LGHNA and CDR2 YSLEER. J lost 1 base, V lost 1 base, and 5 bases had no gene match. The DNA of the CDR3 is TGCGCCAGCAGCCAAGTCGGTGGGACAGGGTCTGGAAACACCATATATTTT. It specifies CASSQVGGTGSGNTIYF.

This clone came up once. This chain joins TRBV5-6 and TRBJ2-3, with TRBD2 as a possible D gene (6 bases). The CDR3 is 15 residues long. The ends were cut back, 3 bases at V and 6 bases at J, with 17 bases in the middle. Germline loops: CDR1 SGHDT, CDR2 YYEEEE. CDR3: CASSSSSWREDTQYF. The CDR3, as DNA: TGTGCCAGCAGCTCTTCCTCTTGGAGGGAGGATACGCAGTATTTT.

The chain joins TRBV28 to TRBJ2-7, with 11 positions matching TRBD1. The CDR3 is made up of 15 amino acids. The germline gives CDR1 MDHEN, CDR2 SYDVKM. V shed 5 bases and J 2 bases; nucleotides not matched to a gene: 5. DNA for the CDR3: TGTGCCAGCAGTCCCTGGGACAGGGGGACCTACGAGCAGTACTTC. It codes for CASSPWDRGTYEQYF.

This clone was counted at least ten times. V is TRBV2 and J is TRBJ1-6; D unresolved. V dropped 4 bases and J dropped 9 bases, with 13 bases sitting between them. Germline V CDR1 and CDR2: SNHLY, FYNNEI. The CDR3 runs 14 residues. The CDR3 is CASSAEGRSSPLHF. The CDR3 coding sequence is TGTGCCAGCAGTGCTGAGGGAAGGAGTTCACCCCTCCACTTT.

The chain recombines TRBV7-8 with TRBJ1-5, with 7 bases aligning to TRBD1. The CDR3 is 15 amino acids. The V gene's germline CDR1 is SGHVS and CDR2 FQNEAQ. V was pared by 1 base and J by 4 bases, with 4 bases of the junction left unmatched. The CDR3 DNA is TGTGCCAGCAGCTTAGAACAGGGGAGGAATCAGCCCCAGCATTTT. This sequence encodes CASSLEQGRNQPQHF.

The rearrangement links TRBV27 to TRBJ1-6; a weak D match, TRBD1 (5 bases). Germline-derived CDR1 and CDR2 are MNHEY and SMNVEV (reference sequence). This CDR3 has 15 residues. The V end was cut by 7 bases, the J end by 3 bases, with 13 bases between. Here the CDR3 reads CASKDTGVYNSPLHF. The CDR3 DNA reads TGTGCCAGCAAGGACACAGGTGTCTATAATTCACCCCTCCACTTT.

The chain recombines TRBV11-2 with TRBJ2-7; the match to TRBD2 covers 7 bases. V gave up 5 bases and J gave up 6 bases; unmatched junction bases: 4. This CDR3 has 12 residues. The germline V gene encodes CDR1 SGHAT and CDR2 FQNNGV. CDR3 protein: CASSRDYLEQYF. Here the CDR3 DNA reads TGTGCCAGCAGCCGGGACTATCTCGAGCAGTACTTC.

This chain connects TRBV6-6 to TRBJ1-2, with 8 bases that match TRBD1. Germline V lookup: CDR1 MNHNY, CDR2 SVGAGI (reference sequence). The junction had 13 bases not matched to a gene; V was cut back by 8 bases and J by 8 bases. The CDR3 consists of 14 residues. The CDR3 bases are TGTGCCAGCGGCGCTACAGGGGGGGACTCCGGCTACACCTTC. This codes for CASGATGGDSGYTF.

This clone was observed a handful of times. The chain combines TRBV9 with TRBJ1-6, with TRBD1 as a possible D gene (6 bases). CDR1 SGDLS and CDR2 YYNGEE come from the germline V gene. The CDR3 runs to 16 residues. Trimming removed 0 bases at V and 8 bases at J, with 15 bases between. The CDR3: CASSVGAGVGDSPLHF. The CDR3 nucleotides are TGTGCCAGCAGCGTAGGGGCAGGGGTAGGTGATTCACCCCTCCACTTT.

The chain joins TRBV27 to TRBJ2-4; D is uncertain. This CDR3 has 14 residues. Germline CDR1 and CDR2: MNHEY and SMNVEV (reference sequence). The V end lost 8 bases, the J end lost 8 bases, and 19 bases lay between the germline ends. The CDR3 reads CASFRSQTTDIQYF. CDR3 in DNA: TGTGCCAGCTTTCGTTCACAGACCACGGACATTCAGTACTTC.

V is TRBV27 and J is TRBJ2-7, with TRBD2 matching 10 bases. Germline CDR1 is MNHEY and CDR2 is SMNVEV (reference sequence). The V segment lost 8 bases and the J segment 2 bases; nucleotides outside the gene matches: 18. The CDR3 is 18 residues long. Here the CDR3 reads CASQSADRTSGVTYEQYF. The CDR3 nucleotides read TGTGCCAGCCAATCCGCGGACAGAACTAGCGGGGTTACCTACGAGCAGTACTTC.

The chain uses TRBV5-1 and TRBJ1-2; D remains unclear. This CDR3 contains 14 residues. CDR1 SGHRS and CDR2 YFSETQ come from the germline V gene. V dropped 4 bases and J dropped 0 bases, with 10 bases sitting between them. The CDR3 DNA reads as TGCGCCAGCAGCCCGTCGAGAACTAACTATGGCTACACCTTC. It specifies CASSPSRTNYGYTF.

The chain recombines TRBV24-1 with TRBJ2-3; 14 bases fit TRBD2. The J segment lost 2 bases and the V segment lost 2 bases, leaving 2 bases of the junction unmatched. CDR1 and CDR2 (germline): KGHDR, SFDVKD. The CDR3 consists of 17 residues. CDR3 nucleotide sequence: TGTGCCACCAGTGATTCGACTAGCGGGGGGGCCACAGATACGCAGTATTTT. This gives the protein CATSDSTSGGATDTQYF.

The chain carries TRBV25-1 and TRBJ1-1, with unresolved D. CDR1 and CDR2 (germline): MGHDK, SYGVNS. With 3 bases removed from V and 3 bases from J, the gap between germline ends came to 14 bases. The CDR3 runs to 15 residues. In DNA form, the CDR3 reads TGTGCCAGCAGTGAGAGGAATATCGTTCACACTGAAGCTTTCTTT. The encoded protein is CASSERNIVHTEAFF.

The V and J genes are TRBV5-1 and TRBJ2-2; TRBD2 matches 8 bases. Unmatched junction bases numbered 7, after V lost 6 bases and J lost 3 bases. The germline CDR1 and CDR2 sequences are SGHRS and YFSETQ. The CDR3 is 15 amino acids. The CDR3 sequence: CASKTGGTDTGELFF. The CDR3 bases are TGCGCCAGCAAAACGGGGGGGACCGACACCGGGGAGCTGTTTTTT. Combining the CDR3 with reference TRBV5-1 and TRBJ2-2 gives the whole variable domain KAGVTQTPRYLIKTRGQQVTLSCSPISGHRSVSWYQQTPGQGLQFLFEYFSETQRNKGNFPGRFSGRQFSNSRSEMNVSTLELGDSALYLCASKTGGTDTGELFFGEGSRLTVL.

The chain is built from TRBV19 and TRBJ2-1, with 11 bases identical to TRBD2. Germline values: CDR1 LNHDA, CDR2 SQIVND (reference sequence). The V and J ends lost 6 bases and 4 bases, in that order; junction bases with no gene match: 5. The CDR3 extends over 15 amino acids. CDR3 residues: CASSPGTSGYNEQFF. The CDR3 DNA sequence: TGTGCCAGTAGCCCCGGGACTAGCGGTTACAATGAGCAGTTCTTC.

This clone was detected only a few times. The rearrangement links TRBV30 to TRBJ1-6; 7 positions agree with TRBD1. The germline CDR1 and CDR2 sequences are GTSNPN and SVGIG (reference sequence). J gave up 7 bases and V 7 bases, and 10 bases lay outside the gene matches. The CDR3 consists of 14 residues. CDR3 coding DNA: TGTGCCTCCCCTGGGGCAGGGGGGAATTCACCCCTCCACTTT. It specifies CASPGAGGNSPLHF.

The CDR3 here is CASSRDGQGLPQGEKLFF. In DNA form, the CDR3 reads TGCGCCAGCAGCCGCGACGGACAGGGGCTCCCCCAAGGGGAAAAACTGTTTTTT. This chain uses TRBV5-1 with TRBJ1-4; TRBD1 matches 9 bases. This CDR3 is built from 18 residues. Germline lookup yields CDR1 SGHRS and CDR2 YFSETQ. Trimming at V came to 4 bases and at J to 8 bases, leaving 18 bases not matched to a gene.

The chain has TRBV2 and TRBJ2-5; TRBD2 agrees at 8 bases. The CDR3 has 15 amino acids. J lost 5 bases, V lost 5 bases, and 10 bases had no gene match. Per germline, CDR1 SNHLY and CDR2 FYNNEI. DNA of the CDR3: TGTGCCAGCAGTTGGAATAGCGGGAAGGAGGAGACCCAGTACTTC. Translating it yields CASSWNSGKEETQYF.

This chain uses TRBV28 with TRBJ2-5; no definite D call. In germline, CDR1 is MDHEN, CDR2 SYDVKM. The V gene lost 6 bases and the J gene lost 1 base, with 9 bases spanning the gap. CDR3 length: 13 residues. CDR3 sequence reads: CASSPGGQETQYF. The CDR3 region has the DNA TGTGCCAGCAGCCCCGGCGGCCAAGAGACCCAGTACTTC.

The genes are TRBV7-8 and TRBJ1-5; D gene uncertain. Trimming took 3 bases from V and 1 from J, leaving 13 bases between them. There are 16 residues in the CDR3. The germline gives CDR1 SGHVS, CDR2 FQNEAQ. The CDR3 region is CASSFGVIQSNQPQHF. The CDR3 DNA is TGTGCCAGCAGCTTCGGGGTTATCCAGAGCAATCAGCCCCAGCATTTT.

V gene TRBV6-5 combines with J gene TRBJ1-1, with D perhaps TRBD1 (5 bases). The CDR3 contains 13 residues. Germline V lookup: CDR1 MNHEY, CDR2 SVGAGI. V lost 7 bases to trimming and J lost 3 bases, with 12 bases between them. The CDR3 is CASNQGRDTEAFF. CDR3 nucleotides: TGTGCCAGCAACCAGGGCAGGGACACTGAAGCTTTCTTT.